The sequence of this T cell receptor (beta chain) was determined in a study of cytomegalovirus exposure and HLA in healthy donors. Whole-study findings and limits: Reported results showed that the classifier diagnosed cytomegalovirus status with high specificity and sensitivity. Some segments of the V type, notably TRBV6-2 and TRBV6-3, were excluded as indistinguishable.

On this clone: Its antigen is undetermined.

PCR employed 60 Vbeta and 13 Jbeta primers. Sequencing used immunoSEQ multiplex PCR; TCRdb keeps in-frame clones, though not all of them. The repertoire holds over 150,000 clones, 85% seen once, with 1% in the top ten. The CDR3 is 15 amino acids. Germline CDR1 reads MNHEY; CDR2 reads SMNVEV (reference sequence). V lost 6 bases and J lost 5; bases outside the gene matches: 11. The sequence came from a boy aged 2 to 9 in good health and CMV-seronegative. The chain uses TRBV27 and TRBJ2-7; 9 nucleotides align to TRBD1. Sequenced sample: PBMCs. The CDR3: CASSLAGTGYDEQYF. CDR3 DNA: TGTGCCAGCAGCCTTGCCGGGACAGGGTACGACGAGCAGTACTTC.